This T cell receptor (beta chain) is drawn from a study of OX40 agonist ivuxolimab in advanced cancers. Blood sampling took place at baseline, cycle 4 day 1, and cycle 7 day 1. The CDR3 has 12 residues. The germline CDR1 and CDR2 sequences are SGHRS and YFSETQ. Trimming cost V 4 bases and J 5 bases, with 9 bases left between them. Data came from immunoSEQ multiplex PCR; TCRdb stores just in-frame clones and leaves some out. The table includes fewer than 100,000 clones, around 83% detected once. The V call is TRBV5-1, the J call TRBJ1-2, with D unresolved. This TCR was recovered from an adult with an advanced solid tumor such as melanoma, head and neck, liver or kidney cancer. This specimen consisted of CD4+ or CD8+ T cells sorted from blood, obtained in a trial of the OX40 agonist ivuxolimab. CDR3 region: CASSPAFYGYTF. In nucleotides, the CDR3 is TGCGCCAGCAGCCCGGCCTTTTATGGCTACACCTTC.